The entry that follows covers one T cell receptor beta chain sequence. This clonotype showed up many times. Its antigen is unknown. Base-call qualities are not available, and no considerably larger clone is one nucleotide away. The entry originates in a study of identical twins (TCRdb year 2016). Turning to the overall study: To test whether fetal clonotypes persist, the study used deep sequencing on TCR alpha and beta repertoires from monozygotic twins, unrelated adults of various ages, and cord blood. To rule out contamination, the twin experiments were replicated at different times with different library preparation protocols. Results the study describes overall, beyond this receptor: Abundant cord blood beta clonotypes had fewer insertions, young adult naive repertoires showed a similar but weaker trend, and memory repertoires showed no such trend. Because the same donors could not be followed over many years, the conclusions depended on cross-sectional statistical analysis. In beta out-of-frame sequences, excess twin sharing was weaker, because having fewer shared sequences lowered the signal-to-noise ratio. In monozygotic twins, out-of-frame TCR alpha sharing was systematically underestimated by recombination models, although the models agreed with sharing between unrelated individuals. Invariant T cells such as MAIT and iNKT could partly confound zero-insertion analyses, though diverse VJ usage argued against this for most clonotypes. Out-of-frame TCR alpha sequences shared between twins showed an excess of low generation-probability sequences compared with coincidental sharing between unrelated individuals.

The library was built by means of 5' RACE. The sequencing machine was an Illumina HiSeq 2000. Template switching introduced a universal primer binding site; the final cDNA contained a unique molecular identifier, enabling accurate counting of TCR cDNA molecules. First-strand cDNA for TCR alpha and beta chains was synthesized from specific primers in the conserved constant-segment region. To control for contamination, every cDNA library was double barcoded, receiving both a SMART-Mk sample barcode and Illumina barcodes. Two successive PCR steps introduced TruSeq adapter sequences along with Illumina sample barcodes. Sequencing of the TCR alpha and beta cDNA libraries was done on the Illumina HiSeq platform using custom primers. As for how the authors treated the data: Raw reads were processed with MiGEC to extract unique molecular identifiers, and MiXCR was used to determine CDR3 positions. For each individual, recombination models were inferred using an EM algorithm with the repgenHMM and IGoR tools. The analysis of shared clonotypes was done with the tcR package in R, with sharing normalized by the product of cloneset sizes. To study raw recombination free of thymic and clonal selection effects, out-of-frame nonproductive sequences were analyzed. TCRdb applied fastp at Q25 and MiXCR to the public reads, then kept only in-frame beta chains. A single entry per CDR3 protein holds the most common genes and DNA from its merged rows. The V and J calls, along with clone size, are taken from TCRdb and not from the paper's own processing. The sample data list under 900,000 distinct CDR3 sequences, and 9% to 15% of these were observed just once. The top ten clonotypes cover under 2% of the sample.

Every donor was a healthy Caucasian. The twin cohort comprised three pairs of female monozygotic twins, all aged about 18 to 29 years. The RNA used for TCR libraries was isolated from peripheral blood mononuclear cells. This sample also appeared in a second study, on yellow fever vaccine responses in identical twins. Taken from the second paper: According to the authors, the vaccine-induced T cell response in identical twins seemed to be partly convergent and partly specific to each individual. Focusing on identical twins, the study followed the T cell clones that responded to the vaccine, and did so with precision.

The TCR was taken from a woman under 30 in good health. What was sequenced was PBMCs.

The CDR3 corresponds to CASSSGLAAHNEQFF. Read as DNA, the sequence is TGCGCCAGCAGCTCTGGACTAGCGGCACACAATGAGCAGTTCTTC. Recombination connected TRBV5-1 to TRBJ2-1, with TRBD2 identical over 10 junction bases. Sequences SGHRS (CDR1) and YFSETQ (CDR2) are obtained from the germline V gene. From its cysteine to its phenylalanine, the CDR3 spans 15 amino acids. Kept here is only the CDR3 DNA, which spans 45 bases and is read in frame from base 1. V is pruned by 3 bases and J by 5 bases, leaving 5 bases of the junction without a gene match.